This T cell receptor beta chain was captured by sequencing in a study of blood T cell repertoires in COVID-19. Study summary: Specimens from acute and convalescent COVID-19 originated in the United States, Italy and Spain. PBMCs, B-cell-depleted T cells, or T cells provided the cDNA or gDNA that made up the material.

In the authors' workflow: Estimation of nucleated cell counts was performed using reference gene primer amplification. The protocol was immunoSEQ multiplex PCR, while the TCRdb copy is restricted to in-frame clones and leaves out a portion. The DNA gave D and trimming, while V, J and clone size come from that table. The sample carries 99,000 or so clones, roughly 84% recorded once. This clone came up once. The CDR3 covers 16 residues. The V end was cut by 2 bases, the J end by 0 bases, with 8 bases between. Germline V lookup: CDR1 MNHEY, CDR2 SVGEGT. Material for sequencing was peripheral blood. This chain uses TRBV6-2 or TRBV6-3 with TRBJ2-6; D unclear. The receptor's source is an older man with active or convalescent COVID-19. The CDR3 DNA is TGTGCCAGCAGTTACGGGCAGATCTCTGGGGCCAACGTCCTGACTTTC. It translates to CASSYGQISGANVLTF.